A selection of T cell receptor beta chains follows, all from one sample in a study of cytomegalovirus exposure and HLA in healthy donors. TCRdb's copy holds only in-frame clones and misses some; the assay was immunoSEQ multiplex PCR. The data hold 95,000 or so clones, with around three quarters observed a single time. Sequencing was carried out using PBMCs. The receptors shown here come from a woman aged 45-65 years in good health and CMV-seropositive. The CDR3 runs from the conserved cysteine through the conserved F or W. A D gene is named only where the DNA matches it firmly. Expanded clones get a size class; other rows say once, few or many, or leave the size out.

CDR3: CAISSGQADGYTF
DNA: TGTGCCATCAGCTCCGGACAGGCGGATGGCTACACCTTC
size: .
V: TRBV10-3
D: TRBD1
J: TRBJ1-2

CDR3: CASSYLPGQGIGQYF
DNA: TGTGCCAGCAGTTATCTCCCTGGACAGGGTATAGGGCAGTACTTC
size: few
V: TRBV28
D: TRBD1
J: TRBJ2-7

CDR3: CASSLVGQDQPQHF
DNA: TGTGCCAGCAGCTTAGTCGGACAGGATCAGCCCCAGCATTTT
size: .
V: TRBV11-2
D: TRBD1
J: TRBJ1-5

CDR3: CASSPYRTGFSSREQYF
DNA: TGCGCCAGCAGCCCCTACCGGACAGGGTTCTCTTCGCGAGAGCAGTACTTC
size: .
V: TRBV5-1
D: TRBD1
J: TRBJ2-7

CDR3: CASSEYRGYEQYF
DNA: TGTGCCAGCAGTGAATATAGGGGGTACGAGCAGTACTTC
size: .
V: TRBV25-1
D: .
J: TRBJ2-7

CDR3: CASSLTGSGLSYEQYF
DNA: TGTGCCAGCAGCCTGACAGGGAGTGGTCTTTCCTACGAGCAGTACTTC
size: .
V: TRBV28
D: TRBD1
J: TRBJ2-7

CDR3: CASSLAPGLAVPDTQYF
DNA: TGTGCCAGCAGCTTAGCCCCGGGACTAGCTGTCCCAGATACGCAGTATTTT
size: .
V: TRBV7-9
D: TRBD2
J: TRBJ2-3

CDR3: CASSQSPDTQYF
DNA: TGTGCCAGCAGCCAAAGCCCAGATACGCAGTATTTT
size: .
V: TRBV7-6
D: .
J: TRBJ2-3

CDR3: CASSIAAGGEETQYF
DNA: TGTGCCAGTAGTATAGCAGCGGGAGGGGAAGAGACCCAGTACTTC
size: .
V: TRBV19
D: TRBD2
J: TRBJ2-5

CDR3: CASSIGTSGNTEAFF
DNA: TGTGCCAGCAGCATAGGGACATCCGGAAACACTGAAGCTTTCTTT
size: .
V: TRBV9
D: .
J: TRBJ1-1

CDR3: CASSSGTSGNTGELFF
DNA: TGTGCCAGCAGTTCCGGGACTAGCGGGAACACCGGGGAGCTGTTTTTT
size: .
V: TRBV25-1
D: TRBD2
J: TRBJ2-2

CDR3: CATSRDRYNQPQHF
DNA: TGTGCCACCAGCCGTGACAGGTACAATCAGCCCCAGCATTTT
size: .
V: TRBV15
D: .
J: TRBJ1-5

CDR3: CASSFERAVETQYF
DNA: TGTGCCAGCAGCTTTGAGAGGGCGGTGGAGACCCAGTACTTC
size: .
V: TRBV5-4
D: .
J: TRBJ2-5

CDR3: CASSALDYSYNEQFF
DNA: TGTGCCAGCAGCGCCTTGGACTACTCCTACAATGAGCAGTTCTTC
size: few
V: TRBV9
D: .
J: TRBJ2-1

CDR3: CASSSTSGTGTNEQFF
DNA: TGTGCCAGCAGCTCGACCTCCGGGACAGGGACGAATGAGCAGTTCTTC
size: .
V: TRBV11-2
D: TRBD1
J: TRBJ2-1

CDR3: CASSLNSGEKLFF
DNA: TGTGCCAGCAGTTTAAATTCAGGTGAAAAACTGTTTTTT
size: .
V: TRBV28
D: .
J: TRBJ1-4

CDR3: CASSGRGDQPQHF
DNA: TGTGCCAGCAGCGGGCGAGGTGATCAGCCCCAGCATTTT
size: .
V: TRBV9
D: .
J: TRBJ1-5

CDR3: CASSLRRVREGGETQYF
DNA: TGTGCCAGCAGCCTCAGGCGCGTGCGGGAGGGTGGAGAGACCCAGTACTTC
size: .
V: TRBV5-6
D: TRBD2
J: TRBJ2-5

CDR3: CASTPTGNYGYTF
DNA: TGCGCCAGCACACCGACAGGGAACTATGGCTACACCTTC
size: once
V: TRBV5-1
D: TRBD1
J: TRBJ1-2

CDR3: CASSRLGDRDYGYTF
DNA: TGTGCCAGCAGTCGCCTCGGGGACAGGGACTATGGCTACACCTTC
size: .
V: TRBV7-2
D: TRBD1
J: TRBJ1-2

CDR3: CASNLAGEGETQYF
DNA: TGTGCCAGCAACCTAGCGGGAGAGGGGGAGACCCAGTACTTC
size: .
V: TRBV6-6
D: TRBD2
J: TRBJ2-5

CDR3: CASSPRMTGAHGGELFF
DNA: TGTGCCAGCAGCCCTAGGATGACAGGGGCGCATGGCGGGGAGCTGTTTTTT
size: few
V: TRBV7-2
D: TRBD1
J: TRBJ2-2

CDR3: CASSIQGSYEQYF
DNA: TGTGCCAGCAGCATACAGGGCTCCTACGAGCAGTACTTC
size: .
V: TRBV28
D: .
J: TRBJ2-7

CDR3: CASSAQTVENTIYF
DNA: TGTGCCAGCAGCGCACAGACAGTTGAAAACACCATATATTTT
size: .
V: TRBV7-9
D: .
J: TRBJ1-3

CDR3: CASSPSDSEVTYNEQFF
DNA: TGTGCCAGCAGCCCCTCGGACAGCGAGGTGACCTACAATGAGCAGTTCTTC
size: .
V: TRBV14
D: .
J: TRBJ2-1

CDR3: CATEAGYGYTF
DNA: TGTGCCACCGAGGCGGGGTATGGCTACACCTTC
size: .
V: TRBV6-1
D: .
J: TRBJ1-2

CDR3: CSALGTVLAKNIQYF
DNA: TGCAGCGCCCTCGGGACAGTCCTAGCCAAAAACATTCAGTACTTC
size: few
V: TRBV29-1
D: TRBD1
J: TRBJ2-4

CDR3: CASSRGGLAGGGHEQYF
DNA: TGTGCCAGCAGCCGGGGGGGACTAGCGGGAGGCGGGCACGAGCAGTACTTC
size: .
V: TRBV9
D: TRBD2
J: TRBJ2-7

CDR3: CASSLVGLYNNEQFF
DNA: TGCGCCAGCAGCTTGGTTGGACTCTATAACAATGAGCAGTTCTTC
size: .
V: TRBV5-1
D: .
J: TRBJ2-1

CDR3: CSVNSGSHEQFF
DNA: TGCAGCGTTAATAGCGGGAGCCATGAGCAGTTCTTC
size: .
V: TRBV29-1
D: TRBD2
J: TRBJ2-1

CDR3: CASSQTGGKKTQYF
DNA: TGTGCCAGCTCACAGACAGGGGGCAAGAAGACCCAGTACTTC
size: .
V: TRBV18
D: TRBD1
J: TRBJ2-5

CDR3: CASSFLVPPYEQYF
DNA: TGTGCCAGCAGTTTCTTAGTCCCCCCCTACGAGCAGTACTTC
size: .
V: TRBV28
D: .
J: TRBJ2-7

CDR3: CASSQGTGGGNTIYF
DNA: TGCGCCAGCAGCCAAGGGACAGGGGGCGGAAACACCATATATTTT
size: few
V: TRBV4-3
D: TRBD1
J: TRBJ1-3

CDR3: CASSVGVILAAQETQYF
DNA: TGTGCCAGCAGCGTGGGGGTCATTCTAGCGGCGCAAGAGACCCAGTACTTC
size: .
V: TRBV9
D: TRBD2
J: TRBJ2-5

CDR3: CASSTRTGRVETQYF
DNA: TGTGCCAGCAGCACCAGGACAGGCCGCGTAGAGACCCAGTACTTC
size: few
V: TRBV5-6
D: TRBD1
J: TRBJ2-5

CDR3: CASSKLGEREEQFF
DNA: TGTGCCAGCAGCAAATTGGGGGAGCGGGAAGAGCAGTTCTTC
size: .
V: TRBV7-9
D: TRBD2
J: TRBJ2-1

CDR3: CASSQEDGQRAQYF
DNA: TGTGCCAGCAGCCAAGAGGACGGGCAGAGGGCGCAGTATTTT
size: .
V: TRBV4-2
D: .
J: TRBJ2-3

CDR3: CASSQPTGTVEAFF
DNA: TGTGCCAGCAGCCAACCAACAGGGACCGTCGAAGCTTTCTTT
size: .
V: TRBV4-2
D: .
J: TRBJ1-1

CDR3: CASSLDLSRFAYEQYF
DNA: TGTGCCAGCAGCTTAGATCTAAGCAGGTTCGCCTACGAGCAGTACTTC
size: .
V: TRBV11-2
D: .
J: TRBJ2-7

CDR3: CASSLSRGHETQYF
DNA: TGTGCCAGCAGCTTAAGCAGGGGCCACGAGACCCAGTACTTC
size: few
V: TRBV7-2
D: .
J: TRBJ2-5